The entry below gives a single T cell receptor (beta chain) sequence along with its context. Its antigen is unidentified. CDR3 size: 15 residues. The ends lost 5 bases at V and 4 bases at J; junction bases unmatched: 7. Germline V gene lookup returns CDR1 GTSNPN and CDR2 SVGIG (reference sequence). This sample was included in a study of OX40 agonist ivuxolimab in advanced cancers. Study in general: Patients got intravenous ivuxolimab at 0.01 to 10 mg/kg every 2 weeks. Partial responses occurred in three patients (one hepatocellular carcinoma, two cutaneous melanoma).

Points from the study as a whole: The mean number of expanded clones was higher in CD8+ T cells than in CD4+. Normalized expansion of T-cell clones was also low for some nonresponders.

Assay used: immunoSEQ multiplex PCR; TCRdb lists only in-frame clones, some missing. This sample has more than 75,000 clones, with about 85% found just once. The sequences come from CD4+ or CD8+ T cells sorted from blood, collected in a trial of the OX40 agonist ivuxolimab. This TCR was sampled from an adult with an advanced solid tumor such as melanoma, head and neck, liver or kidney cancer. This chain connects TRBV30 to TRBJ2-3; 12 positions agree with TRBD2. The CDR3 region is CAWGGTSGYADTQYF. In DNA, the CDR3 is TGTGCCTGGGGGGGGACTAGCGGGTACGCAGATACGCAGTATTTT. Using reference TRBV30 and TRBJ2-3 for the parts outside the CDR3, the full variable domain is SQTIHQWPATLVQPVGSPLSLECTVEGTSNPNLYWYRQAAGRGLQLLFYSVGIGQISSEVPQNLSASRPQDRQFILSSKKLLLSDSGFYLCAWGGTSGYADTQYFGPGTRLTVL.